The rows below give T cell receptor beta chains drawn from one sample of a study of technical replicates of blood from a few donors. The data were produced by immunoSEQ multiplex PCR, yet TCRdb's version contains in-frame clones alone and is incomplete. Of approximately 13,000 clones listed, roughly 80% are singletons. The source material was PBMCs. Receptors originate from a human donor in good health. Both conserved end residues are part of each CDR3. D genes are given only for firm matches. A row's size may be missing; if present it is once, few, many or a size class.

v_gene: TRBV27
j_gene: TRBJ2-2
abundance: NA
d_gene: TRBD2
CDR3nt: TGTGCCAGCAGGGGCCTAGCGGCGTTCGCGAACACCGGGGAGCTGTTTTTT
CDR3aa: CASRGLAAFANTGELFF

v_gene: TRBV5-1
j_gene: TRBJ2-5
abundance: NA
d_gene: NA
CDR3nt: TGCGCCAGCAGCTCGGTCGCCGGGCAAGAGACCCAGTACTTC
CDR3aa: CASSSVAGQETQYF

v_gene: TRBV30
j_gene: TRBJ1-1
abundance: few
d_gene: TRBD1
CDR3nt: TGTGCCTGGAGTGTACAGACAGGGAGGACTGAAGCTTTCTTT
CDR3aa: CAWSVQTGRTEAFF

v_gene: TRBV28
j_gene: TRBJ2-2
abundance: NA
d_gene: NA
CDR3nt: TGTGCCAGCAGTTTCCAACCACAGGACACCGGGGAGCTGTTTTTT
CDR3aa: CASSFQPQDTGELFF

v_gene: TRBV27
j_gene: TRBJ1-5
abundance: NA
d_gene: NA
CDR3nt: TGTGCCAGCAGTTCGAGCAGGGATAGCAATCAGCCCCAGCATTTT
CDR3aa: CASSSSRDSNQPQHF

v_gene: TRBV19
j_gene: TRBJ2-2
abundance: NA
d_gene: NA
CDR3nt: TGTGCCAGTAGTCCAGGGTTCGACACCGGGGAGCTGTTTTTT
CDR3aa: CASSPGFDTGELFF

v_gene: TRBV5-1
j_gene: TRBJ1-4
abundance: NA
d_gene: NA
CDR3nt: TGCGCCAGCAGCTTGTTAGAGAGTGAAAAACTGTTTTTT
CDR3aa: CASSLLESEKLFF

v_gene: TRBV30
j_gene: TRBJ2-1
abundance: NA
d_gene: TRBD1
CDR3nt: TGTGCCTGGAGTCCGGGACAGGGGTACAATGAGCAGTTCTTC
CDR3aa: CAWSPGQGYNEQFF

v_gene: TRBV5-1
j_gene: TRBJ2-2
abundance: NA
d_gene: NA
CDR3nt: TGCGCCAGCAGCCCGGTGGGACATCTTTCAACCGGGGAGCTGTTTTTT
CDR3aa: CASSPVGHLSTGELFF

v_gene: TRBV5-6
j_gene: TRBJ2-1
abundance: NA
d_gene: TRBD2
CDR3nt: TGTGCCAGCAGCTCAAGGGGCGGGAGGGCTACCAATGAGCAGTTCTTC
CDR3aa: CASSSRGGRATNEQFF

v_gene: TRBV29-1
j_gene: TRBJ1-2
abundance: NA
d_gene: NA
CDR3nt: TGCAGCGTTGAAGATCCTAACACGGGGGGCTATGGCTACACCTTC
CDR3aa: CSVEDPNTGGYGYTF

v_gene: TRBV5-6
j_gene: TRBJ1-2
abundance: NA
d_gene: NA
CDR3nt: TGTGCCAGCAGCTTGGCCGGGGAGGGAGCTAACTATGGCTACACCTTC
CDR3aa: CASSLAGEGANYGYTF

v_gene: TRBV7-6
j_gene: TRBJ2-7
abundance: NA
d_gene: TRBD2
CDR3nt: TGTGCCAGCAGCTTAGCGGGGGGGGGCTACGAGCAGTACTTC
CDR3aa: CASSLAGGGYEQYF

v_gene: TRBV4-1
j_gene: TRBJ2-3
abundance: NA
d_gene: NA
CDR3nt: TGCGCCAGCAGCCAAGGTGTCGTTAGCACAGATACGCAGTATTTT
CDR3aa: CASSQGVVSTDTQYF

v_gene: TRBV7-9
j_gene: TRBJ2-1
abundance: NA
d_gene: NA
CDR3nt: TGTGCCAGCACCCCAGGGGTGGGCAATGAGCAGTTCTTC
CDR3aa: CASTPGVGNEQFF

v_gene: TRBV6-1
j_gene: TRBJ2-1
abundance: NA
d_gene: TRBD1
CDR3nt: TGTGCCAGCAGTGGCGGACAGGGGAACTACAATGAGCAGTTCTTC
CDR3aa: CASSGGQGNYNEQFF

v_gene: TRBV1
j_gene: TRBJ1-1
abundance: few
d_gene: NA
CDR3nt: TGCACCAGCAGCCAACCCCCTAGGGGCCCTGAAGCTTTCTTT
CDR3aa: CTSSQPPRGPEAFF

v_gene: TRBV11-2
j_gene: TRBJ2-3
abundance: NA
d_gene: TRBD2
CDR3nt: TGTGCCAGCAGCGACGGGGCCAGCGGGACCACAGATACGCAGTATTTT
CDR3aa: CASSDGASGTTDTQYF

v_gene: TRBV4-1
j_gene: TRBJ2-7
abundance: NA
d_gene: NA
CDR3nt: TGCGCCAGCAGCCAAGTTGCGGCAGGGGACTCCTACGAGCAGTACTTC
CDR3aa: CASSQVAAGDSYEQYF

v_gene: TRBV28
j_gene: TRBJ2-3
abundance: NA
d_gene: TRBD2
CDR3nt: TGTGCCAGCAGTTCGGGACTAGCGGGAGTCACAGATACGCAGTATTTT
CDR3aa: CASSSGLAGVTDTQYF